This section outlines one T cell receptor (beta chain) sequence together with its context. The antigen remains undetermined. Subsets obtained from CD4+ cells comprised CD45RA+ naive and CD45RA-negative memory cells. The CDR3 has 13 amino acids. Trimming left V 0 bases short and J 4 bases short, with 7 bases between. CDR1 and CDR2 from the germline V gene are KGHSH and LQKENI. This entry belongs to a study of shared clonotypes between healthy human individuals. Overall study results and limits: Genetic and exposure-history diversity was limited by the small donor number.

Only in-frame clones appear in the TCRdb table, and some are missing; sequencing was by immunoSEQ multiplex PCR. Here the sample spans around 1 million clones, about three quarters being singletons. The specimen was memory CD4+ T cells sorted from blood. Subset in this sample: CD45RA-negative fraction. The TCR was taken from a man aged 18 to 29 in good health. The chain is built from TRBV18 and TRBJ2-7, with D perhaps matching TRBD2 (5 bases). The DNA for the CDR3 is TGTGCCAGCTCACCACCTCGGGGATACGAGCAGTACTTC. This gives the protein CASSPPRGYEQYF.